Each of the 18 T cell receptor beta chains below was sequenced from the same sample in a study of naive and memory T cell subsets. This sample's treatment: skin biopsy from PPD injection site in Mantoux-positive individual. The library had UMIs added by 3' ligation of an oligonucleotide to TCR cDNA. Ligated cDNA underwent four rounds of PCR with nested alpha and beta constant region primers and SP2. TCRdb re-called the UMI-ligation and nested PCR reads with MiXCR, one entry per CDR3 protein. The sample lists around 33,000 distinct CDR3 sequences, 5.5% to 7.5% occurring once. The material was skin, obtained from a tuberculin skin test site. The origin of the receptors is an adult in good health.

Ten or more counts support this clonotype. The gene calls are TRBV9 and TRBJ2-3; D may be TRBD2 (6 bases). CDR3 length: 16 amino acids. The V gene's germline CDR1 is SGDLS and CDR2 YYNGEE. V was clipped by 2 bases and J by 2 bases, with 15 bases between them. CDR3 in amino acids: CASSVTPGTPTDTQYF. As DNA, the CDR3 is TGTGCCAGCAGCGTCACCCCCGGGACTCCCACAGATACGCAGTATTTT.

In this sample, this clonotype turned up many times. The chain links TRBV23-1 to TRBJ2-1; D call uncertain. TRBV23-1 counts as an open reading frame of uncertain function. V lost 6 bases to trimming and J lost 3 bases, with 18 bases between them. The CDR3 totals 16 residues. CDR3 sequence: CASRYIGLPYYNEQFF. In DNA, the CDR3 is TGCGCCAGCAGATACATTGGTCTCCCTTACTACAATGAGCAGTTCTTC.

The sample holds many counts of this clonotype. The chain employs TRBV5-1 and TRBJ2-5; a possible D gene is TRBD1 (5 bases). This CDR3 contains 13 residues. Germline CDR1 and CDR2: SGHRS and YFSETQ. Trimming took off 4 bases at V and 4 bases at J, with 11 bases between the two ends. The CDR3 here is CASSPQGRETQYF. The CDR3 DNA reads TGCGCCAGCAGCCCGCAGGGTCGAGAGACCCAGTACTTC.

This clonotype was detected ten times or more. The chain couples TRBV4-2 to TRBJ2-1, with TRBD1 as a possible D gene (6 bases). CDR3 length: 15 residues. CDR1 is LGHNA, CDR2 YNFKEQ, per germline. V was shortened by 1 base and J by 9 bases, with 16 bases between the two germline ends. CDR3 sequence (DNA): TGTGCCAGCAGCCAAGGGACCTTCACACAGGGTGAGCAGTTCTTC. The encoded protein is CASSQGTFTQGEQFF.

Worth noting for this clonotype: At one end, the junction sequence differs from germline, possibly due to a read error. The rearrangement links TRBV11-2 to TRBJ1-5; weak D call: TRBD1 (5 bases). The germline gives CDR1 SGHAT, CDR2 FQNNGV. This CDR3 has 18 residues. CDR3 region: CVSTNSDGGNYSNQPQHF. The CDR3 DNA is TGTGTCAGCACCAATTCCGACGGGGGGAATTATAGCAATCAGCCCCAGCATTTT. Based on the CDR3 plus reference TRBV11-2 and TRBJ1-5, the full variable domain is EAGVAQSPRYKIIEKRQSVAFWCNPISGHATLYWYQQILGQGPKLLIQFQNNGVVDDSQLPKDRFSAERLKGVDSTLKIQPAKLEDSAVYLCVSTNSDGGNYSNQPQHFGDGTRLSIL.

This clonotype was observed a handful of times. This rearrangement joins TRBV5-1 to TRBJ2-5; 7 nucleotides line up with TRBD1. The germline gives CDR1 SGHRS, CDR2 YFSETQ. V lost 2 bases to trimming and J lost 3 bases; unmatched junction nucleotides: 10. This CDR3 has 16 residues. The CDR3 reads CASSFITGTEKETQYF. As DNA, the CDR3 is TGCGCCAGCAGCTTTATAACCGGGACAGAAAAAGAGACCCAGTACTTC.

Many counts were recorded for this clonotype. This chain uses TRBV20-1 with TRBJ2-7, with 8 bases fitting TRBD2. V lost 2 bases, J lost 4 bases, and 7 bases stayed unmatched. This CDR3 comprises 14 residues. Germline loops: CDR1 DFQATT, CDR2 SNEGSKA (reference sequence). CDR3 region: CSARSRTSWYEQYF. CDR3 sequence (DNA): TGCAGTGCTAGATCCCGGACTAGCTGGTACGAGCAGTACTTC.

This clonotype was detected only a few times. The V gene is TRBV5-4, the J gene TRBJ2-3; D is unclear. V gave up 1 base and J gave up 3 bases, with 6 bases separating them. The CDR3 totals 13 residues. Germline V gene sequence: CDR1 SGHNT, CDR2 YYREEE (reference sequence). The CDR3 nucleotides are TGTGCCAGCAGCTTGAGGAAAACAGATACGCAGTATTTT. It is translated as CASSLRKTDTQYF.

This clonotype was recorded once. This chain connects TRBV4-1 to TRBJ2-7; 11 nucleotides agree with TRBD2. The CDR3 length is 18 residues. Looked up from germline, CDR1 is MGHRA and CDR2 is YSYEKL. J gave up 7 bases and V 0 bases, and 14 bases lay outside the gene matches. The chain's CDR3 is CASSQDPLTSGNSLEQYF. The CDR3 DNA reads TGCGCCAGCAGCCAAGATCCCCTGACTAGCGGGAACTCCTTAGAGCAGTACTTC.

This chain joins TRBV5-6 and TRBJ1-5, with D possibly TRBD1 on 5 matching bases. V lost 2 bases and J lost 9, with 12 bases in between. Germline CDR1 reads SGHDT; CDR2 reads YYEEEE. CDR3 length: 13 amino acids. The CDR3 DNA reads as TGTGCCAGCAGCTTAACCGGGGGTGGGCCCCAGCATTTT. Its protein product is CASSLTGGGPQHF.

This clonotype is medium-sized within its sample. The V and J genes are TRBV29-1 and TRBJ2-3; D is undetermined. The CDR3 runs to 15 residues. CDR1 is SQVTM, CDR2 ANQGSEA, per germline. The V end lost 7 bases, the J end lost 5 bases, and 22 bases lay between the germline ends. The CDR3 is CSAPSVGNPRDTQYF. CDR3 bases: TGCAGCGCCCCCTCGGTAGGGAACCCGAGAGATACGCAGTATTTT.

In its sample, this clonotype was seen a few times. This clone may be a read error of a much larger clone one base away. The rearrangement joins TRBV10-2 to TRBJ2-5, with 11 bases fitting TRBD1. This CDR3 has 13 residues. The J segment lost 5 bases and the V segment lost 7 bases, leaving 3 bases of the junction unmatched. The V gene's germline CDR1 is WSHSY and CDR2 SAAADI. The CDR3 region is CASKDRGRETQYF. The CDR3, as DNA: TGCGCCAGCAAGGACAGGGGGCGCGAGACCCAGTACTTC.

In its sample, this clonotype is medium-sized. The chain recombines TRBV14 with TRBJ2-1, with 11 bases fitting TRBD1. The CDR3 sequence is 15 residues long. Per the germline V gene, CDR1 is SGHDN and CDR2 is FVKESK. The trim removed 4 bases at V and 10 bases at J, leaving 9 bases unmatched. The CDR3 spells CASSRTGGSKGEQFF. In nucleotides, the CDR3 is TGTGCCAGCAGCCGGACAGGGGGCTCTAAGGGAGAGCAGTTCTTC.

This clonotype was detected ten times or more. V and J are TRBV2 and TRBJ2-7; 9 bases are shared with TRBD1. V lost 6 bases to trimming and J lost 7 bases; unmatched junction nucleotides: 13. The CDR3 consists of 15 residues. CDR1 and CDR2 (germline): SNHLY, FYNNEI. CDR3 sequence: CASRIGTGLKREQYF. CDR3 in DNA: TGTGCCAGCAGAATAGGGACAGGGCTGAAAAGGGAGCAGTACTTC. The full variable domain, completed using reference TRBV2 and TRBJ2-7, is EPEVTQTPSHQVTQMGQEVILRCVPISNHLYFYWYRQILGQKVEFLVSFYNNEISEKSEIFDDQFSVERPDGSNFTLKIRSTKLEDSAMYFCASRIGTGLKREQYFGPGTRLTVT.

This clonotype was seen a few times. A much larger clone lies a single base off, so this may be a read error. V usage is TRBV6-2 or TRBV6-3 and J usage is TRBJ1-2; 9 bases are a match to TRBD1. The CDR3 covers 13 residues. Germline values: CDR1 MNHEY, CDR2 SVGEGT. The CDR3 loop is CASSWTGDYGDTF. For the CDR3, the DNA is TGTGCCAGCAGTTGGACAGGGGACTATGGCGACACCTTC.

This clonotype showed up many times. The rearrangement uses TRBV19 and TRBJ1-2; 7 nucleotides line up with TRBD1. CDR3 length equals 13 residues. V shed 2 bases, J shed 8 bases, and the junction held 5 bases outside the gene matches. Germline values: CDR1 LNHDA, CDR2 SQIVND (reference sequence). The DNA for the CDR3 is TGTGCCAGTAGTATAAAAGGGGACAGAGGCTACACCTTC. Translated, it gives CASSIKGDRGYTF.

The CDR3 spells CASRPQLAGSYNEQFF. The CDR3 bases are TGTGCCAGTAGACCCCAACTAGCGGGCTCCTACAATGAGCAGTTCTTC. The chain combines TRBV19 with TRBJ2-1; TRBD2 matches at 9 bases. Germline trimming cut 6 bases from V and 0 bases from J; bases unmatched to any gene: 6. The CDR3 contains 16 residues. Germline CDR1 LNHDA, CDR2 SQIVND (reference sequence).

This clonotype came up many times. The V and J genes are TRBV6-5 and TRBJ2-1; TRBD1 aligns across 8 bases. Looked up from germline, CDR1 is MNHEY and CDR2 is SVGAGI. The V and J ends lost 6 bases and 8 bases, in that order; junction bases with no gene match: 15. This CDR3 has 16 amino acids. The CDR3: CASRPGGAGGDYEQFF. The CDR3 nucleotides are TGTGCCAGCAGGCCCGGAGGGGCAGGGGGCGATTATGAGCAGTTCTTC.